The rows below give T cell receptor beta chains drawn from one sample of a study of blood T cell repertoires in COVID-19. Repertoires were generated with immunoSEQ multiplex PCR, while TCRdb's copy carries only in-frame clones and drops some. The repertoire holds hundreds of thousands of clones, with around nine tenths as singletons. The sequencing sample was made of peripheral blood. The receptors were gathered from a man between 60 and 70 years old who had recovered from COVID-19. Each CDR3 is given with its conserved first and last residue. A D gene is named only where the DNA matches it firmly. Clone size is stated in some rows and not others, as once, few, many or a class when expanded.

V gene	clone size	D gene	J gene	CDR3 DNA	CDR3 protein
TRBV18	.	TRBD2	TRBJ2-7	TGTGCCAGCTCACCATGGGCGGGGGGTTCCTACGAGCAGTACTTC	CASSPWAGGSYEQYF
TRBV6-5	.	.	TRBJ1-2	TGTGCCAGCAGTTTGCGACCAGGGTCCGGCCCGAGGGGCTACACCTTC	CASSLRPGSGPRGYTF
TRBV5-4	.	TRBD2	TRBJ2-7	TGTGCCAGCAGCTTGGGTTCGGCTAGCGGGATCAGCTACGAGCAGTACTTC	CASSLGSASGISYEQYF
TRBV14	.	.	TRBJ2-5	TGTGCCAGCAGCCAAGTGAGAACTCTAGCGCTGCAAGAGACCCAGTACTTC	CASSQVRTLALQETQYF
TRBV21-1	once	.	TRBJ2-7	TGTGCCAGCAGCAAAGAAGTGGGGGCGGGCCAGGTCAGGGGCCTTTACGAGCAGTACTTC	CASSKEVGAGQVRGLYEQYF
TRBV28	.	.	TRBJ2-3	TGTGCCAGCAGTCCACTAGCCCTCACAGATACGCAGTATTTT	CASSPLALTDTQYF
TRBV7-6	.	.	TRBJ1-1	TGTGCCAGCAGCTTAAACACAGGGAATGTGAACACTGAAGCTTTCTTT	CASSLNTGNVNTEAFF
TRBV9	.	.	TRBJ1-1	TGTGCCAGCAGCGCCGGACACTCGAACACTGAAGCTTTCTTT	CASSAGHSNTEAFF
TRBV2	few	.	TRBJ1-2	TGTGCCAGCAGTGCGAATCAGGGCGAACGGTCTGGCTACACCTTC	CASSANQGERSGYTF
TRBV10-2	.	.	TRBJ1-1	TGCGCCAGCAGTTTACAGGGGAACACTGAAGCTTTCTTT	CASSLQGNTEAFF
TRBV24-1	.	TRBD1	TRBJ2-2	TGTGCCACCAGTGATGCCCGGACAGGGTGGGACGGGGAGCTGTTTTTT	CATSDARTGWDGELFF
TRBV12-3/TRBV12-4	.	TRBD1	TRBJ2-7	TGTGCCAGCAGCCGGGACAGCCCCTACGAGCAGTACTTC	CASSRDSPYEQYF
TRBV7-3	.	TRBD1	TRBJ2-6	TGTGCCAGCAGCTTACGGACAGGTCCGAAGACTTTC	CASSLRTGPKTF
TRBV2	.	.	TRBJ2-4	TGTGCCAGCAGTGACAGACAGAAACAGGGTCTTGGGAACATTCAGTACTTC	CASSDRQKQGLGNIQYF
TRBV3-1/TRBV3-2	.	TRBD1	TRBJ2-1	TGTGCCAGCAGCCAGGGCAGGGGGTTTGACAATGAGCAGTTCTTC	CASSQGRGFDNEQFF
TRBV28	.	.	TRBJ2-5	TGTGCCAGCAGTTTAATGGGGCAGGGGCAAGAGACCCAGTACTTC	CASSLMGQGQETQYF
TRBV7-9	.	TRBD1	TRBJ1-4	TGTGCCAGTAACCGCAGGGGGCAGGGTGAAAAACTGTTTTTT	CASNRRGQGEKLFF
TRBV3-1/TRBV3-2	.	.	TRBJ2-1	TGTGCCAGCAGCCAACGAGAGAGCTCCTACAATGAGCAGTTCTTC	CASSQRESSYNEQFF
TRBV6-5	.	.	TRBJ1-3	TGTGCCAGCAGTTACAGGGGAGGATCTGGAAACACCATATATTTT	CASSYRGGSGNTIYF
TRBV27	.	.	TRBJ1-1	TGTGCCAGCAGTAGGAGGGACGGCACTGAAGCTTTCTTT	CASSRRDGTEAFF
TRBV7-9	.	TRBD1	TRBJ1-4	TGTGCCAGCAGCGCCCTGACAGGGAGAACTGAAAAACTGTTTTTT	CASSALTGRTEKLFF
TRBV7-8	.	TRBD2	TRBJ2-3	TGTGCCAGCAGCCGTACTAGCGGGGCTAGCACAGATACGCAGTATTTT	CASSRTSGASTDTQYF
TRBV7-7	.	.	TRBJ2-3	TGTGCTAGCAGCTTAGACGGGGGGCATACGCAGTATTTT	CASSLDGGHTQYF
TRBV19	.	.	TRBJ1-4	TGTGCCAGTGCACAGGGTTCTAATGAAAAACTGTTTTTT	CASAQGSNEKLFF
TRBV28	.	.	TRBJ2-7	TGTGCCAGCAGTTTGGAACTAGGACGGGTTTACGAGCAGTACTTC	CASSLELGRVYEQYF
TRBV19	.	TRBD2	TRBJ2-7	TGTGCCAGTAGTATTAGCGGGCCCAGCACCTACGAGCAGTACTTC	CASSISGPSTYEQYF
TRBV7-9	.	.	TRBJ1-6	TGTGCCAGCAGCTCCGGGGAGGGTTGGAATTCACCCCTCCACTTT	CASSSGEGWNSPLHF
TRBV27	.	.	TRBJ1-5	TGTGCCAGCAGTTACCAGGGGTATCCCACACAGCCCCAGCATTTT	CASSYQGYPTQPQHF
TRBV5-1	.	TRBD1	TRBJ2-1	TGCGCCAGCAGCTTGGACAGGGGCTGGGATGAGCAGTTCTTC	CASSLDRGWDEQFF
TRBV27	.	TRBD2	TRBJ2-1	TGTGCCAGCAGTTTTCGGACTAGCGGGAGATGGGGTGAGCAGTTCTTC	CASSFRTSGRWGEQFF
TRBV5-1	.	TRBD1	TRBJ1-5	TGCGCCAGCAGCGAGGGACAGGGACATCAGCCCCAGCATTTT	CASSEGQGHQPQHF
TRBV28	once	.	TRBJ1-3	TGTGCCAGCAGTCCCGGAACAGTCTCTGGAAACACCATATATTTT	CASSPGTVSGNTIYF
TRBV2	.	TRBD2	TRBJ2-5	TGTGCCAGCAGAAGAGGAGCGGGAGGGTCGGAAGAGACCCAGTACTTC	CASRRGAGGSEETQYF
TRBV18	.	.	TRBJ1-1	TGTGCCAGCTCACCGGATAAGGGGTCCACTGAAGCTTTCTTT	CASSPDKGSTEAFF
TRBV20-1	.	.	TRBJ2-1	TGCAGTGCCGTGCGCAATGAGCAGTTCTTC	CSAVRNEQFF
TRBV20-1	.	.	TRBJ2-7	TGCAGTGCTAGTGCTTCTTCCTACGAGCAGTACTTC	CSASASSYEQYF
TRBV28	.	TRBD1	TRBJ1-2	TGTGCCAGCAGTTCTCCGGGACAGGGTCCCTCCTATGGCTACACCTTC	CASSSPGQGPSYGYTF
TRBV5-1	.	TRBD1	TRBJ1-4	TGCGCCAGCAGCTTTGGACAGGCTCCAACTAATGAAAAACTGTTTTTT	CASSFGQAPTNEKLFF
TRBV6-2/TRBV6-3	.	TRBD2	TRBJ2-5	TGTGCCAGCAGTTACCCCGGGACTAGCTTGATGAGAGAGACCCAGTACTTC	CASSYPGTSLMRETQYF
TRBV6-5	.	.	TRBJ1-3	TGTGCCAGCAGGGACTCGGGAAACACCATATATTTT	CASRDSGNTIYF
TRBV19	.	TRBD2	TRBJ2-5	TGTGCCAGTAGTTCCCGGGGGGGCTCGAGAGAGACCCAGTACTTC	CASSSRGGSRETQYF
TRBV7-8	.	TRBD1	TRBJ2-7	TGTGCCAGCAGAGGGACAGAGTTTTCTTACAACTCCTACGAGCAGTACTTC	CASRGTEFSYNSYEQYF
TRBV6-6	.	.	TRBJ2-7	TGTGCCAGCAGTTACTCGTGGCGCGGCGAGCAGTACTTC	CASSYSWRGEQYF
TRBV27	.	TRBD1	TRBJ1-4	TGTGCCAGCAGCCGGGACAGGGGGCGTAATGAAAAACTGTTTTTT	CASSRDRGRNEKLFF
TRBV10-3	.	.	TRBJ2-5	TGTGCCATCAGTGCCGGCCAGGGGGAGACCCAGTACTTC	CAISAGQGETQYF
TRBV11-1	.	.	TRBJ1-4	TGTGCCAGCAGCATTCGGGGTGCAACTAATGAAAAACTGTTTTTT	CASSIRGATNEKLFF
TRBV21-1	.	.	TRBJ1-5	TGTGCCAGCAGCCCAGGCGCCAATCAGCCCCAGCATTTT	CASSPGANQPQHF
TRBV6-4	.	.	TRBJ2-2	TGTGCCAGCCGGAGGACAGATACGAACACCGGGGAGCTGTTTTTT	CASRRTDTNTGELFF
TRBV7-8	.	TRBD2	TRBJ2-3	TGTGCCAGCAGCTTAGTGGGACTAGCGGGAAGGACAGATACGCAGTATTTT	CASSLVGLAGRTDTQYF